The 14 T cell receptor beta chains reported below all come from one sample, sequenced in a study of T cell responses to AZD1222 COVID-19 vaccine (dated by TCRdb to the early 2020s). The time point tag for this specimen amounts to: baseline before first vaccination. The sample's treatment or condition, from its label and the paper: meningococcal conjugate vaccine given as trial control. Libraries were made using the immunoSEQ multiplex PCR assay. Held by TCRdb, this immuneACCESS table contains in-frame sequences only and omits some clones. Under half of the omission traces to an unresolved V gene where checked; the cause of the rest is unknown. This sample gives roughly 120,000 clones in total; roughly 85% of them show up just once. Roughly 3.9% of the sample is in the top ten clones. Here the sequenced sample was peripheral blood, taken on day 0 of MenACWY control vaccination. The receptor set was obtained from an adult in good health.

The chain has TRBV5-1 and TRBJ2-3; 8 bases match TRBD2. In germline, CDR1 is SGHRS, CDR2 YFSETQ. V dropped 6 bases and J dropped 0; count of bases not matched to a gene: 12. The CDR3 loop spans 17 amino acids. CDR3 in DNA: TGCGCCAGCAAGGGTGCGGGGGGCCATACTAGCACAGATACGCAGTATTTT. It is translated as CASKGAGGHTSTDTQYF.

This chain joins TRBV18 and TRBJ1-4; D gene uncertain. V lost 0 bases and J lost 8, with 7 bases in between. CDR1 is KGHSH, CDR2 LQKENI, per germline. The CDR3 sequence is 13 residues long. The CDR3 DNA sequence: TGTGCCAGCTCACCACCGCCCCGGGAAAAACTGTTTTTT. It specifies CASSPPPREKLFF.

DNA for the CDR3: TGTGCCAGCAGCTCCGATAGCGGGGGGCTCTACAATGAGCAGTTCTTC. This codes for CASSSDSGGLYNEQFF. The chain combines TRBV5-7 with TRBJ2-1; TRBD2 matches 10 bases. TRBV5-7 is classed as an ORF, of uncertain function. J was trimmed by 3 bases and V by 3 bases; bases with no gene match: 6. The CDR3 is made up of 16 amino acids.

The V and J genes are TRBV4-3 and TRBJ1-1; possible D gene TRBD1, 6 bases. Germline loops: CDR1 LGHNA, CDR2 YSLEER. The CDR3 has 13 residues. The V gene lost 6 bases and the J gene lost 4 bases, with 12 bases spanning the gap. The CDR3 spells CASRGASGTEAFF. The CDR3 DNA follows: TGCGCCAGCAGGGGGGCGAGCGGCACTGAAGCTTTCTTT.

The J gene is TRBJ2-7, the V gene TRBV6-2 or TRBV6-3; a possible D gene is TRBD1 (5 bases). Trimming stripped 2 bases from V and 2 bases from J, with 13 bases between. CDR3 length equals 15 residues. The germline gives CDR1 MNHEY, CDR2 SVGEGT. The CDR3 DNA reads TGTGCCAGCAGTTACGATTCCAGGGTTACCTACGAGCAGTACTTC. Translated, it gives CASSYDSRVTYEQYF.

V is TRBV29-1 and J is TRBJ1-4, with D uncertain. CDR1 and CDR2 from the germline V gene are SQVTM and ANQGSEA. V was trimmed by 4 bases and J by 7 bases, leaving 10 bases between them. The length of the CDR3 is 12 residues. The CDR3 here is CSVGSGSEKLFF. CDR3 bases: TGCAGCGTTGGGTCGGGGAGTGAAAAACTGTTTTTT.

J is TRBJ1-6 and V is TRBV14; TRBD1 aligns across 7 bases. Germline CDR1 reads SGHDN; CDR2 reads FVKESK. Germline trimming cut 4 bases from V and 6 bases from J; bases unmatched to any gene: 3. The CDR3 has 14 amino acids. The CDR3 is CASSPGTANSPLHF. CDR3 DNA sequence: TGTGCCAGCAGCCCTGGGACAGCTAATTCACCCCTCCACTTT.

The CDR3 sequence: CASGRFSGNTIYF. The CDR3 nucleotides are TGTGCCAGCGGTCGGTTCTCTGGAAACACCATATATTTT. V usage is TRBV2 and J usage is TRBJ1-3; D remains unclear. CDR1 and CDR2 (germline): SNHLY, FYNNEI. Trimming cost V 8 bases and J 0 bases, with 8 bases left between them. The CDR3 has 13 residues.

The rearrangement uses TRBV5-1 and TRBJ2-7; D is perhaps TRBD1 (7 bases). This CDR3 has 14 residues. Germline CDR1 SGHRS, CDR2 YFSETQ. The ends were cut back, 2 bases at V and 4 bases at J, with 13 bases in the middle. In DNA, the CDR3 is TGCGCCAGCAGCTTAACAGGGGACTTGTACGAGCAGTACTTC. It specifies CASSLTGDLYEQYF. The variable domain in full, completed from reference TRBV5-1 and TRBJ2-7, reads KAGVTQTPRYLIKTRGQQVTLSCSPISGHRSVSWYQQTPGQGLQFLFEYFSETQRNKGNFPGRFSGRQFSNSRSEMNVSTLELGDSALYLCASSLTGDLYEQYFGPGTRLTVT.

This clone was picked up one time. This chain connects TRBV11-1 to TRBJ1-2, with D possibly being TRBD1 (5 bases). Germline V CDR1 and CDR2: SGHAT, FQDESV (reference sequence). The germline V and J ends were trimmed by 2 bases and 8 bases, with 21 bases remaining between them. The CDR3 totals 16 residues. The CDR3 DNA reads TGTGCCAGCAGCTTAAGCGGCCAGGGATCCAAAATGGGCTACACCTTC. Its translation: CASSLSGQGSKMGYTF.

This rearrangement joins TRBV11-2 to TRBJ1-4, with D hard to call. CDR1 SGHAT and CDR2 FQNNGV come from the germline V gene. V dropped 5 bases and J dropped 7 bases, with 8 bases sitting between them. This CDR3 contains 12 residues. The CDR3 is CASSPTREKLFF. CDR3 bases: TGTGCCAGCAGCCCAACCCGTGAAAAACTGTTTTTT.

The rearrangement uses TRBV2 and TRBJ1-1, with a tentative D call TRBD1 (5 bases). With 4 bases removed from V and 7 bases from J, the gap between germline ends came to 16 bases. Germline CDR1 and CDR2: SNHLY and FYNNEI. The CDR3 extends over 14 amino acids. The CDR3, as DNA: TGTGCCAGCAGTGGCCGACAGACACGGATTGAAGCTTTCTTT. As protein: CASSGRQTRIEAFF.

The chain has TRBV12-3 or TRBV12-4 and TRBJ2-1; no reliable D call. The CDR3 consists of 12 residues. The V end was cut by 5 bases, the J end by 5 bases, with 7 bases between. CDR3 DNA sequence: TGTGCCAGCAGTCGACAACACAATGAGCAGTTCTTC. Amino acid sequence: CASSRQHNEQFF.

This chain links TRBV7-3 with TRBJ2-5; 10 positions agree with TRBD2. Trimming took 11 bases from V and 4 from J; bases not matched to a gene: 10. The V gene's germline CDR1 is SGHTA and CDR2 FQGTGA. The CDR3 has 14 amino acids. CDR3 in DNA: TGTGCCCTTCTCGGGACTAGCGTCACAGAGACCCAGTACTTC. This gives the protein CALLGTSVTETQYF.